Presented here are 24 T cell receptor beta chains from one specimen sequenced in a study of cytotoxic CD8 clonotypes in ibrutinib-treated CLL. Assay used: immunoSEQ multiplex PCR; TCRdb lists only in-frame clones, some missing. The table has roughly 150,000 clones, roughly 88% seen once. Sequencing used PBMCs, obtained at disease progression, from a patient treated with ibrutinib. Source of these receptors: a human donor with chronic lymphocytic leukemia.

The chain has TRBV19 and TRBJ1-4; tentative D call: TRBD1 (6 bases). Germline-derived CDR1 and CDR2 are LNHDA and SQIVND (reference sequence). The CDR3 is 16 residues long. The V and J ends lost 10 bases and 5 bases respectively, with 23 bases between them. CDR3 coding DNA: TGTGCCACCTCCCTGAGACCGGGACACTGGAATGAAAAACTGTTTTTT. Its translation: CATSLRPGHWNEKLFF.

The V gene is TRBV7-2, the J gene TRBJ1-1; D gene uncertain. The germline V gene has CDR1 SGHTA and CDR2 FQGNSA. The CDR3 contains 13 residues. The ends were cut back, 5 bases at V and 3 bases at J, with 10 bases in the middle. The CDR3 sequence is CASSLRWYTEAFF. The CDR3 coding sequence is TGTGCCAGCAGCCTTCGGTGGTACACTGAAGCTTTCTTT. The full variable domain, completed using reference TRBV7-2 and TRBJ1-1, is GAGVSQSPSNKVTEKGKDVELRCDPISGHTALYWYRQSLGQGLEFLIYFQGNSAPDKSGLPSDRFSAERTGGSVSTLTIQRTQQEDSAVYLCASSLRWYTEAFFGQGTRLTVV.

V is TRBV7-6 and J is TRBJ2-2, with D perhaps TRBD1 (6 bases). CDR1 SGHVS and CDR2 FNYEAQ come from the germline V gene. The CDR3 runs to 14 residues. V lost 4 bases and J 4 bases, leaving 10 bases between the germline ends. As DNA, the CDR3 is TGTGCCAGCAGCTCCACAGGGTTCACCGGGGAGCTGTTTTTT. Its translation is CASSSTGFTGELFF.

The V call is TRBV5-1, the J call TRBJ2-3, with D possibly being TRBD1 (6 bases). The CDR3 sequence is 16 residues long. V lost 0 bases, J lost 1 base, and 12 bases lay in between. The germline gives CDR1 SGHRS, CDR2 YFSETQ. The CDR3 region is CASSLEGVIGTDTQYF. DNA for the CDR3: TGCGCCAGCAGCTTGGAGGGGGTAATTGGCACAGATACGCAGTATTTT.

The chain links TRBV18 to TRBJ1-5, with 7 bases aligning to TRBD1. Germline assignment: CDR1 KGHSH and CDR2 LQKENI. Trimming took 2 bases from V and 2 from J; bases not matched to a gene: 15. This CDR3 contains 19 residues. In DNA, the CDR3 is TGTGCCAGCTCACCAAGGGGTCTCCAGGGGGATATTCGCAATCAGCCCCAGCATTTT. Amino acid sequence: CASSPRGLQGDIRNQPQHF.

The chain is built from TRBV28 and TRBJ2-1, with 8 nucleotides matching TRBD1. The germline CDR1 and CDR2 sequences are MDHEN and SYDVKM. The length of the CDR3 is 13 residues. Trimming took 9 bases from V and 5 from J; bases not matched to a gene: 6. The CDR3, as DNA: TGTGCCAGTACGCAGGGGGCGGACAATGAGCAGTTCTTC. Protein: CASTQGADNEQFF.

The genes are TRBV7-8 and TRBJ2-7; 7 bases match TRBD2. Trimming cost V 6 bases and J 3 bases; bases outside gene matches: 14. Per germline, CDR1 SGHVS and CDR2 FQNEAQ. This CDR3 is 16 amino acids long. The CDR3 loop reads CASSTWGGQAIYEQYF. CDR3 nucleotide sequence: TGTGCCAGCAGTACCTGGGGGGGTCAAGCTATCTACGAGCAGTACTTC.

V gene TRBV5-8 combines with J gene TRBJ1-2; D might be TRBD1 (5 bases). Germline V CDR1 and CDR2: SGHTS, YDEGEE. The CDR3 sequence is 13 residues long. Trimming cost V 0 bases and J 5 bases, with 8 bases left between them. The CDR3 here is CASSLVGAYGYTF. Written as DNA, the CDR3 is TGTGCCAGCAGCTTGGTCGGGGCTTATGGCTACACCTTC.

V usage is TRBV2 and J usage is TRBJ2-7, with 7 bases that match TRBD2. The V segment lost 6 bases and the J segment 5 bases; nucleotides outside the gene matches: 13. This CDR3 contains 15 residues. Germline V CDR1 and CDR2: SNHLY, FYNNEI. The CDR3 spells CASRVQGTRGDEQYF. The CDR3 DNA reads as TGTGCCAGCAGGGTCCAGGGTACACGGGGGGACGAGCAGTACTTC.

This chain links TRBV7-2 with TRBJ1-5; maybe TRBD1 (5 bases). CDR1 SGHTA and CDR2 FQGNSA come from the germline V gene. The CDR3 runs 13 residues. V was pared by 2 bases and J by 6 bases, with 8 bases between. The CDR3 DNA follows: TGTGCCAGCAGCTTATGGGGGTCTCAGCCCCAGCATTTT. Translating gives CASSLWGSQPQHF.

The gene calls are TRBV11-3 and TRBJ2-3; tentative D call: TRBD1 (6 bases). Germline V CDR1 and CDR2: SGHNT, YENEEA. The CDR3 has 14 amino acids. V was trimmed by 1 base and J by 4 bases, leaving 9 bases between them. This CDR3 is CASSLVTGSDTQYF. The CDR3 DNA reads TGTGCCAGCAGCTTAGTCACAGGGTCAGATACGCAGTATTTT.

The chain links TRBV7-3 to TRBJ1-1; 9 nucleotides align to TRBD1. This CDR3 spans 17 amino acids. Per germline, CDR1 SGHTA and CDR2 FQGTGA. V was pared by 4 bases and J by 7 bases, with 16 bases of the junction left unmatched. In DNA, the CDR3 is TGTGCCAGCAGCTCCCCCCCCGGGCGGACAGGGGCCGGTGAAGCTTTCTTT. It specifies CASSSPPGRTGAGEAFF.

A word on this clone: A junction end diverges from the germline sequence, so it may reflect a read error. The chain has TRBV23-1 and TRBJ2-2; TRBD2 matches 8 bases. TRBV23-1 is recorded as an ORF, its role being uncertain. The CDR3 loop spans 14 amino acids. CDR3 sequence (DNA): TGCGCCACTATAGCGGGATCCGGCGACCGGGGAGCTGTTTTT. Protein product: CATIAGSGDRGAVF.

This clone was found once. The chain couples TRBV18 to TRBJ2-2, with TRBD1 matching 7 bases. The V gene end was trimmed by 4 bases and the J gene end by 5 bases; junction bases not matched to a gene: 4. There are 14 residues in the CDR3. Germline CDR1 is KGHSH and CDR2 is LQKENI. The CDR3: CASSQQGNTGELFF. The CDR3, as DNA: TGTGCCAGCTCACAACAGGGGAATACCGGGGAGCTGTTTTTT.

The chain combines TRBV7-9 with TRBJ2-4; the D gene is possibly TRBD2 (5 bases). V was clipped by 11 bases and J by 2 bases, with 10 bases between them. This CDR3 has 12 residues. Germline V lookup: CDR1 SEHNR, CDR2 FQNEAQ (reference sequence). CDR3 nucleotides: TGTGCCTTACGAGGGTCCAAAAACATTCAGTACTTC. Translation: CALRGSKNIQYF.

The rearrangement links TRBV2 to TRBJ1-1; TRBD1 might be the D (5 bases). V lost 7 bases to trimming and J lost 4 bases, with 10 bases between them. The CDR3 sequence is 12 residues long. The germline V gene encodes CDR1 SNHLY and CDR2 FYNNEI. The CDR3 is CASIAGSTEAFF. For the CDR3, the DNA is TGTGCCAGCATAGCAGGGAGCACTGAAGCTTTCTTT.

This chain connects TRBV12-5 to TRBJ2-3, with 12 bases lining up with TRBD2. The CDR3 has 22 residues. The germline CDR1 and CDR2 sequences are LGHNT and FRNRAP. After removal of 0 bases from V and 2 bases from J, the junction contained 18 bases not matched to a gene. Written as DNA, the CDR3 is TGTGCTAGTGGTTTGGTACTCTTCGCTAGCGGGAGGGCCGACAACCTCACAGATACGCAGTATTTT. As protein: CASGLVLFASGRADNLTDTQYF.

This clone was found once. The CDR3 loop reads CASRDRGRYNEQFF. The CDR3 DNA reads TGCGCCAGCAGGGACCGGGGTCGTTACAATGAGCAGTTCTTC. This chain uses TRBV4-3 with TRBJ2-1; tentative D call: TRBD2 (5 bases). From germline, CDR1 is LGHNA and CDR2 YSLEER. The CDR3 totals 14 residues. Trimming removed 6 bases at V and 4 bases at J, with 13 bases between.

This sequence joins TRBV7-9 and TRBJ1-4; D is uncertain. The CDR3 extends over 13 amino acids. The V and J ends lost 4 bases and 6 bases respectively, with 9 bases between them. Germline V lookup: CDR1 SEHNR, CDR2 FQNEAQ (reference sequence). The CDR3 spells CASSSRGDEKLFF. The CDR3 nucleotides are TGTGCCAGCAGCTCCCGAGGTGATGAAAAACTGTTTTTT. Filled out from reference TRBV7-9 and TRBJ1-4, the complete variable domain reads DTGVSQNPRHKITKRGQNVTFRCDPISEHNRLYWYRQTLGQGPEFLTYFQNEAQLEKSRLLSDRFSAERPKGSFSTLEIQRTEQGDSAMYLCASSSRGDEKLFFGSGTQLSVL.

The V call is TRBV7-6, the J call TRBJ2-5, with TRBD2 identical over 9 bases. Unmatched junction bases numbered 6, after V lost 0 bases and J lost 4 bases. The length of the CDR3 is 16 residues. Germline CDR1 reads SGHVS; CDR2 reads FNYEAQ. Here the CDR3 reads CASSLARLAGTETQYF. CDR3 DNA: TGTGCCAGCAGCTTAGCGCGGCTAGCGGGAACAGAGACCCAGTACTTC.

The chain combines TRBV2 with TRBJ2-1; tentative D call: TRBD1 (5 bases). The ends were cut back, 7 bases at V and 2 bases at J, with 9 bases in the middle. Germline assignment: CDR1 SNHLY and CDR2 FYNNEI. CDR3 length: 13 amino acids. The CDR3 coding sequence is TGTGCCAGCACCCAGGGTACCTACAATGAGCAGTTCTTC. Encoded protein: CASTQGTYNEQFF.

This CDR3 is CASSPRVPEAFF. CDR3 in DNA: TGTGCCAGCAGCCCAAGGGTCCCCGAAGCTTTCTTT. The gene calls are TRBV6-1 and TRBJ1-1, with D unresolved. Per germline, CDR1 MNHNS and CDR2 SASEGT. The ends were cut back, 6 bases at V and 8 bases at J, with 13 bases in the middle. The CDR3 spans 12 residues.

The V call is TRBV4-1, the J call TRBJ2-7; TRBD1 matches 9 bases. V was pared by 3 bases and J by 3 bases, with 6 bases of the junction left unmatched. The germline V gene encodes CDR1 MGHRA and CDR2 YSYEKL. The CDR3 consists of 15 residues. CDR3 DNA sequence: TGCGCCAGCAGCCATGGAACAGGGGGCAGCTACGAGCAGTACTTC. Amino acid sequence: CASSHGTGGSYEQYF.

J is TRBJ2-1 and V is TRBV5-1; 12 positions match TRBD2. Germline lookup yields CDR1 SGHRS and CDR2 YFSETQ. Trimming removed 4 bases from V and 7 bases from J; junction bases left unmatched: 6. This CDR3 is built from 15 residues. CDR3 sequence: CASSRLAGEGNEQFF. DNA for the CDR3: TGCGCCAGCAGCCGACTAGCGGGAGAGGGGAATGAGCAGTTCTTC.